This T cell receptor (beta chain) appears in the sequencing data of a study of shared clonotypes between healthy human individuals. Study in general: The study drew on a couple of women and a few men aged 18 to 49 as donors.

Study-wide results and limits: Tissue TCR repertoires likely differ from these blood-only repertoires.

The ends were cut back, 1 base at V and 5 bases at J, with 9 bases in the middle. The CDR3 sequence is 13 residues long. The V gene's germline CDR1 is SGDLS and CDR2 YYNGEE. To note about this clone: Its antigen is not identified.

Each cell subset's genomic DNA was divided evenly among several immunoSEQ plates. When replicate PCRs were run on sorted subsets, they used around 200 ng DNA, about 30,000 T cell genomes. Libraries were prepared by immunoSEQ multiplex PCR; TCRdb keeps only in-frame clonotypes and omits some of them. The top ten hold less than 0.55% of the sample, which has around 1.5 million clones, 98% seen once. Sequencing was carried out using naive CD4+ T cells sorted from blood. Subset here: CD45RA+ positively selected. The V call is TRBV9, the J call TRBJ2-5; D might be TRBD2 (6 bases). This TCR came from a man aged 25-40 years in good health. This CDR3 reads CASSVTSKETQYF. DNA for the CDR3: TGTGCCAGCAGCGTAACTAGCAAGGAGACCCAGTACTTC.